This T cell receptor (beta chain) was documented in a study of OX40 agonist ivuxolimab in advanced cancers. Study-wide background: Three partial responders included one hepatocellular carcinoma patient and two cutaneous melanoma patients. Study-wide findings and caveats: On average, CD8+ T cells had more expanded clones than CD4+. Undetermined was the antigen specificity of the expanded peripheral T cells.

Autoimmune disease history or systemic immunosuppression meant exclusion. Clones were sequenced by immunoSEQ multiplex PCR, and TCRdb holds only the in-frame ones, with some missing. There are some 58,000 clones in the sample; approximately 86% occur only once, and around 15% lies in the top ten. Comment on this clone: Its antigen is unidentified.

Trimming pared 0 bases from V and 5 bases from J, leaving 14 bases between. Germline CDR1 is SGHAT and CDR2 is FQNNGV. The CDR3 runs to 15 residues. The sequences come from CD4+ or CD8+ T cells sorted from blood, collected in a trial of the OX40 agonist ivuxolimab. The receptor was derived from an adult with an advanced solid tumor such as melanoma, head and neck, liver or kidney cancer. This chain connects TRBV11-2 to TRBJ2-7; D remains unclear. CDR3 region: CASSLDTTNRNEQYF. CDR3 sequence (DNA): TGTGCCAGCAGCTTAGATACCACAAATAGGAACGAGCAGTACTTC.